This entry features one TCR beta chain sequence. The source of the sample is a study of shared clonotypes between healthy human individuals. The naive CD8 fraction comprised CD45RO-negative cells positively selected for CCR7 and excluded terminally differentiated effector memory CD45RA+ cells. V was pared by 5 bases and J by 10 bases, with 11 bases of the junction left unmatched. The CDR3 contains 15 residues. Looked up from germline, CDR1 is MNHEY and CDR2 is SVGAGI. Method: immunoSEQ multiplex PCR; TCRdb's copy keeps in-frame clones and lacks some. This sample has over 2 million clones, with approximately 95% found just once.

The sample consisted of naive CD8+ T cells sorted from blood. The rearrangement joins TRBV6-5 to TRBJ2-2; 9 bases are a match to TRBD2. The TCR originated in a young man in good health. The CDR3 region has the DNA TGTGCCAGCAGTCCCATAGCGGGGGTGGCTGAGGAGCTGTTTTTT. This codes for CASSPIAGVAEELFF.